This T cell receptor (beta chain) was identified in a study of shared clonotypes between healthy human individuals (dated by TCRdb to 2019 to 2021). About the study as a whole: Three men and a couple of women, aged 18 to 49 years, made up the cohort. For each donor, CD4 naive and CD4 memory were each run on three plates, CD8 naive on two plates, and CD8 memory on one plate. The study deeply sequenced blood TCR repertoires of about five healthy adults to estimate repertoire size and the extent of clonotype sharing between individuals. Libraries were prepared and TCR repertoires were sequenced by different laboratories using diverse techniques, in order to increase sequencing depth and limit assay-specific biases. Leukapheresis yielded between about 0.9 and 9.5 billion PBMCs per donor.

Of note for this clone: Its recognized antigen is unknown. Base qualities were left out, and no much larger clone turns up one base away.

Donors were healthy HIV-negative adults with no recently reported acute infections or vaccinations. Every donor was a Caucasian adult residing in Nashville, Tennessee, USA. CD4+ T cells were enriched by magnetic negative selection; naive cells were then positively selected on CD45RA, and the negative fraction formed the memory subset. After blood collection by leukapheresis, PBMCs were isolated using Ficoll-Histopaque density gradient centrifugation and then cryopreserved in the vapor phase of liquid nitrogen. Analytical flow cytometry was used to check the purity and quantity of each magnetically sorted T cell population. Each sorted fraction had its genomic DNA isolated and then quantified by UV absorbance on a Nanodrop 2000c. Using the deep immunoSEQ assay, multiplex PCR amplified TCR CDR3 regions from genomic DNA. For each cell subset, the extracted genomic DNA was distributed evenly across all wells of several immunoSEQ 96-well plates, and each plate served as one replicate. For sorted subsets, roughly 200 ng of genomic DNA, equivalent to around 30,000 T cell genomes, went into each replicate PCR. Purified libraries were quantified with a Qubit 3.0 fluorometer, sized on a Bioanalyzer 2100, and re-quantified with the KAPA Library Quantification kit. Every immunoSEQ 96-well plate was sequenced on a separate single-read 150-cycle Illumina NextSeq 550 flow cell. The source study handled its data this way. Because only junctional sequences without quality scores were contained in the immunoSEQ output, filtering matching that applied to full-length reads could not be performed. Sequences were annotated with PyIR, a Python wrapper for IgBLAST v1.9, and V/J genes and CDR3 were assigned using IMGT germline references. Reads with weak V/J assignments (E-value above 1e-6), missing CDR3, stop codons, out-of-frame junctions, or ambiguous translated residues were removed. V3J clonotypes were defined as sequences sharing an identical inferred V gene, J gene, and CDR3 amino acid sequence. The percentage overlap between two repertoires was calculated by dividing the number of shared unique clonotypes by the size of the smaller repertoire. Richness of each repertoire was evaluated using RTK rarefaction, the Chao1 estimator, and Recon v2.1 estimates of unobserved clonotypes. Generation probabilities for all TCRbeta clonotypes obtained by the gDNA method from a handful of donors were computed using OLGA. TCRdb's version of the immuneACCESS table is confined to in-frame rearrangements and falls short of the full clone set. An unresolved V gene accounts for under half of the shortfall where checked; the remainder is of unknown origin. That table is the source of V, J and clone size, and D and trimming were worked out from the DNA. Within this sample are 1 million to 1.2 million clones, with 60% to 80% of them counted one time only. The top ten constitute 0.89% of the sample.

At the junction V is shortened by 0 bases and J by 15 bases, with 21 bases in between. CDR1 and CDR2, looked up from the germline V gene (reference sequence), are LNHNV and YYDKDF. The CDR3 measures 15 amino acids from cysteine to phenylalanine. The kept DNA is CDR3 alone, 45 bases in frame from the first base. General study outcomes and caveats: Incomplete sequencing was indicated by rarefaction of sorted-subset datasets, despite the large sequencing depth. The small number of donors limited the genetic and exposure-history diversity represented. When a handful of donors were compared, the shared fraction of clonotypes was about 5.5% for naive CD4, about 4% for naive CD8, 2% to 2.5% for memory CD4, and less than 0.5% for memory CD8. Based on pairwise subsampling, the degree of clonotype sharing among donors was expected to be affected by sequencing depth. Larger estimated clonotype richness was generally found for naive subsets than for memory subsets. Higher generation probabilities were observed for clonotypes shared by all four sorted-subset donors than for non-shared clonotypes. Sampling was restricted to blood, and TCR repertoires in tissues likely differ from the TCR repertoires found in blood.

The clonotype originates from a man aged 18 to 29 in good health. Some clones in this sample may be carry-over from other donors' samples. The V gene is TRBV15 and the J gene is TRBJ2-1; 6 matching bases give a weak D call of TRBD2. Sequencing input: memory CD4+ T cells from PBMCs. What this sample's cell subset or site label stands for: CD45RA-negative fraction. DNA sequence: TGTGCCACCAGCAGAGATCTTATTTTGGGACTCTCCTGGTTCTTC. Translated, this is CATSRDLILGLSWFF.